This T cell receptor (beta chain) appears in the sequencing data of a study of cytomegalovirus exposure and HLA in healthy donors. Across the whole study: Membership in the Caucasian-associated ancestry cluster was found for 81% of a few hundred genotyped donors.

Regarding the study as a whole: Common viral pathogens seemed, in a later analysis, to connect with several of the most significant clusters. Researchers left out some V segments, among them TRBV6-2 and TRBV6-3, as indistinguishable. Reports state that TCR beta sequences accurately predicted most subjects' HLA-A and HLA-B alleles.

CDR3 size: 13 residues. CDR1 and CDR2 from the germline V gene are SGHAT and FQNNGV. As regards this clone: The antigen is undetermined.

60 Vbeta and 13 Jbeta primers were used in PCR. The data were produced by immunoSEQ multiplex PCR, yet TCRdb's version contains in-frame clones alone and is incomplete. The table lists 200,000 to 300,000 clones, roughly 86% of them singletons, with roughly 2% in the top ten. The clonotype was recovered from a woman aged 40 to 50 in good health and CMV-seropositive. The chain couples TRBV11-2 to TRBJ2-5; the match to TRBD1 covers 7 bases. With the DNA end fitting TRBJ2-7 better, the J assignment may be wrong. The sequencing input was PBMCs. CDR3 in DNA: TGTGCCAGCAGCATACAGGGGTTTGCCGAGCAGTACTTC. Protein sequence: CASSIQGFAEQYF.